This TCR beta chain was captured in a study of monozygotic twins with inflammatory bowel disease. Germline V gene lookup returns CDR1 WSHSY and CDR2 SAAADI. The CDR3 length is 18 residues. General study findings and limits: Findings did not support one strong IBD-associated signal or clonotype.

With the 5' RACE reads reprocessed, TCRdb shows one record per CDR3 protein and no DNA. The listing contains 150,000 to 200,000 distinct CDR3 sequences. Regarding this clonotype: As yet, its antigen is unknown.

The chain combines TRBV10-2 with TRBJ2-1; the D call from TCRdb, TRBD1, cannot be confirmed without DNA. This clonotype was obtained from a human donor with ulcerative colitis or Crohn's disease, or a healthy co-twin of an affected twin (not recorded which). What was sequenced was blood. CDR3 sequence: CASRDRAGQDLSYNEQFF.